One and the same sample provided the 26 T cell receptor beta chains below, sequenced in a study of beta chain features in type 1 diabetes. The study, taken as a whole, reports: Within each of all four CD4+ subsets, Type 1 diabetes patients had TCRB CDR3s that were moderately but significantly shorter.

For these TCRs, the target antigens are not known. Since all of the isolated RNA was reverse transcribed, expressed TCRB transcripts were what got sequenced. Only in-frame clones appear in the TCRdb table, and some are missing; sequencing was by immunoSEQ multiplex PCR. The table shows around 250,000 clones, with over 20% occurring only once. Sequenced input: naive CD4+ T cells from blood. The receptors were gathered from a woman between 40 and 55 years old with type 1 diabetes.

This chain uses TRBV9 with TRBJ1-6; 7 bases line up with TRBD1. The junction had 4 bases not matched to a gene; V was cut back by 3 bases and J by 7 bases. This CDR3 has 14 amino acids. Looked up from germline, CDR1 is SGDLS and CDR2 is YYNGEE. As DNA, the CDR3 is TGTGCCAGCAGCGCTCAGGGGGAGAATTCACCCCTCCACTTT. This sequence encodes CASSAQGENSPLHF. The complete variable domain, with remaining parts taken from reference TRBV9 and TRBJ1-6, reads DSGVTQTPKHLITATGQRVTLRCSPRSGDLSVYWYQQSLDQGLQFLIQYYNGEERAKGNILERFSAQQFPDLHSELNLSSLELGDSALYFCASSAQGENSPLHFGNGTRLTVT.

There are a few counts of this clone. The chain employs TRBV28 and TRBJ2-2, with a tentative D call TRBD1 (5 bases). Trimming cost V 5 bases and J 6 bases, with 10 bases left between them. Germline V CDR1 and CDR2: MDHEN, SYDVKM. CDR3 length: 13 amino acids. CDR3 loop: CASSIGVAGELFF. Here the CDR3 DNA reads TGTGCCAGCAGTATAGGGGTGGCCGGGGAGCTGTTTTTT. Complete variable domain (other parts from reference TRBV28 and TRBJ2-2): DVKVTQSSRYLVKRTGEKVFLECVQDMDHENMFWYRQDPGLGLRLIYFSYDVKMKEKGDIPEGYSVSREKKERFSLILESASTNQTSMYLCASSIGVAGELFFGEGSRLTVL.

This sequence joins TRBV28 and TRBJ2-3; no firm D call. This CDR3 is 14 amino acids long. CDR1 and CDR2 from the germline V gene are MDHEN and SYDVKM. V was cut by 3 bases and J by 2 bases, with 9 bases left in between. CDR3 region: CASSFGLFTDTQYF. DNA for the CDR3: TGTGCCAGCAGTTTTGGCCTCTTCACAGATACGCAGTATTTT.

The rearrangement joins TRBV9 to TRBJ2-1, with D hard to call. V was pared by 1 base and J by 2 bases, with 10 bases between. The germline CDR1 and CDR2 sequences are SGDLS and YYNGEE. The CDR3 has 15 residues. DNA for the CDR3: TGTGCCAGCAGCGTACTGCTAATCCCCTACAATGAGCAGTTCTTC. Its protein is CASSVLLIPYNEQFF. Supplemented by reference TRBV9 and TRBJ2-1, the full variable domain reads DSGVTQTPKHLITATGQRVTLRCSPRSGDLSVYWYQQSLDQGLQFLIQYYNGEERAKGNILERFSAQQFPDLHSELNLSSLELGDSALYFCASSVLLIPYNEQFFGPGTRLTVL.

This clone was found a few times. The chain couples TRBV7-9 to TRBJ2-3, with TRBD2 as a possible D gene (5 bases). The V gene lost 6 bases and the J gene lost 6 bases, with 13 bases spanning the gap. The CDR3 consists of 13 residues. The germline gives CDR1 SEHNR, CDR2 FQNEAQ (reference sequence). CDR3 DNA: TGTGCCAGCAGGCCCGGCGGGTCTGATACGCAGTATTTT. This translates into CASRPGGSDTQYF.

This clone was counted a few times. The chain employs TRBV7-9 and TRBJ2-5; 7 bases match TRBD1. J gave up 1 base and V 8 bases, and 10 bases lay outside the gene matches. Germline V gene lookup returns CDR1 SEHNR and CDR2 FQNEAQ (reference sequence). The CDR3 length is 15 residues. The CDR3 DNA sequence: TGTGCCAGCTCTTGGACACGGGACAGCCAAGAGACCCAGTACTTC. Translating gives CASSWTRDSQETQYF.

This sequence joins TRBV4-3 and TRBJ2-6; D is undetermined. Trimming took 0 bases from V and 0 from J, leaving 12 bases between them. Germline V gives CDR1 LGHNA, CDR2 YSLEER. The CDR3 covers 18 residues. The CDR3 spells CASSQESHTFSGANVLTF. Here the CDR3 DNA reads TGCGCCAGCAGCCAAGAATCCCACACCTTCTCTGGGGCCAACGTCCTGACTTTC.

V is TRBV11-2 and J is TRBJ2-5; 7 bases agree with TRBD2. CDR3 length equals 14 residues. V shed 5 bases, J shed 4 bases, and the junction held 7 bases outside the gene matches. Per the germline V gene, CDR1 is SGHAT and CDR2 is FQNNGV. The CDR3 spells CASSNRRERETQYF. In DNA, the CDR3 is TGTGCCAGCAGCAATCGGCGGGAGAGAGAGACCCAGTACTTC.

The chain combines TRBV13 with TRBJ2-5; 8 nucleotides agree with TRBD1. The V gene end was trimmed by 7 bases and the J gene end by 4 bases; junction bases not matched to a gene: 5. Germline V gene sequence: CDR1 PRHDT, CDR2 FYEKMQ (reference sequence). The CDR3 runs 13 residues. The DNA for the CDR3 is TGTGCCAGCAAGACACAGGGGGGAGAGACCCAGTACTTC. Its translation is CASKTQGGETQYF.

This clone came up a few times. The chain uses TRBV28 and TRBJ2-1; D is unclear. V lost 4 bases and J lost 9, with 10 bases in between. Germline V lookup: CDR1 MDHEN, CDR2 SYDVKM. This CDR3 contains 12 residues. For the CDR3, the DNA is TGTGCCAGCAGTTCTGAGCGTAGTGAGCAGTTCTTC. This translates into CASSSERSEQFF.

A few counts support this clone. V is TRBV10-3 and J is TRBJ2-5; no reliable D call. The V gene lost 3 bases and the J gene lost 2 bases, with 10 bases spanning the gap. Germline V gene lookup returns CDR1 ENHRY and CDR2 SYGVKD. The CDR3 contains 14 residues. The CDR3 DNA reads TGTGCCATCAGTGACACTGTCAATCAAGAGACCCAGTACTTC. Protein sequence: CAISDTVNQETQYF.

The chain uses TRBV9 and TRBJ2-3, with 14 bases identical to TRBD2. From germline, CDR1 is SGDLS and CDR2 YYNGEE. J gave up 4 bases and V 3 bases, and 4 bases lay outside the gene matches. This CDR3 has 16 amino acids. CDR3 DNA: TGTGCCAGCAGCGAGGGGACTAGCGGGAGCGCAGATACGCAGTATTTT. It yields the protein CASSEGTSGSADTQYF.

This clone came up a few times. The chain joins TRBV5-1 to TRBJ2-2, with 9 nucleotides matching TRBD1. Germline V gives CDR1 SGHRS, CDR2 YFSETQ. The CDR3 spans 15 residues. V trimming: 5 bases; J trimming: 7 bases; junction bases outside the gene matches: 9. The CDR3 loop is CASSPTTGGNGELFF. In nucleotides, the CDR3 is TGCGCCAGCAGTCCCACGACAGGGGGTAACGGGGAGCTGTTTTTT.

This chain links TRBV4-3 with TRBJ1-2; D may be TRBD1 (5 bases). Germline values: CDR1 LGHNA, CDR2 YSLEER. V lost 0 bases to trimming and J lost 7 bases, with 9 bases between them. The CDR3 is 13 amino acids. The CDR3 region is CASSQDWGGGYTF. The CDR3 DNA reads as TGCGCCAGCAGCCAAGATTGGGGGGGTGGCTACACCTTC.

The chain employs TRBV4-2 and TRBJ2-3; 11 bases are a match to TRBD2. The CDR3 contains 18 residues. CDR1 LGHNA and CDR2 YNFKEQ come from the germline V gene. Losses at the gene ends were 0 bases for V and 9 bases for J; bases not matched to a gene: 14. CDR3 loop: CASSQDRTSGFQTATQYF. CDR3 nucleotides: TGTGCCAGCAGCCAAGATAGGACTAGCGGGTTCCAAACGGCCACGCAGTATTTT.

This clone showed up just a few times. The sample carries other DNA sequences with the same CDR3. CDR3 nucleotide sequence: TGTGCCAGCAGCGCCGGGACTATCTCCTACAATGAGCAGTTCTTC. Residues: CASSAGTISYNEQFF. The chain combines TRBV5-4 with TRBJ2-1; 7 bases map to TRBD2. The CDR3 has 15 residues. The junction had 4 bases not matched to a gene; V was cut back by 4 bases and J by 0 bases. Per germline, CDR1 SGHNT and CDR2 YYREEE (reference sequence). The complete variable domain, with remaining parts taken from reference TRBV5-4 and TRBJ2-1, reads ETGVTQSPTHLIKTRGQQVTLRCSSQSGHNTVSWYQQALGQGPQFIFQYYREEENGRGNFPPRFSGLQFPNYSSELNVNALELDDSALYLCASSAGTISYNEQFFGPGTRLTVL.

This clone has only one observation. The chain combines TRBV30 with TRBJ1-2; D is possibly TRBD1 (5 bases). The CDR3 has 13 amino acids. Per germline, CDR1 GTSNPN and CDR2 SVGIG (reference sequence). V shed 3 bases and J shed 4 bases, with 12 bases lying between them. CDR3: CAWSYRDFYGYTF. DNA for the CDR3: TGTGCCTGGAGCTACCGGGACTTCTATGGCTACACCTTC.

The CDR3 coding sequence is TGTGCCTGGAGTTCTCACCGTAGCGGGAACAATGAGCAGTTCTTC. It is translated as CAWSSHRSGNNEQFF. The chain combines TRBV30 with TRBJ2-1; 8 bases match TRBD2. Germline lookup yields CDR1 GTSNPN and CDR2 SVGIG (reference sequence). This CDR3 is built from 15 residues. Trimming cost V 2 bases and J 5 bases; bases outside gene matches: 8.

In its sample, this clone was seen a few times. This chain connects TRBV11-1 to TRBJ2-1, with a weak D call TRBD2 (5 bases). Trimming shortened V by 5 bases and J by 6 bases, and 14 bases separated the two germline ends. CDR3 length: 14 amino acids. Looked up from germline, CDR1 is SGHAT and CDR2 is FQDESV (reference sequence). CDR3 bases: TGTGCCAGCAGCCCCCCAGCGGCGAGCAATGAGCAGTTCTTC. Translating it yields CASSPPAASNEQFF.

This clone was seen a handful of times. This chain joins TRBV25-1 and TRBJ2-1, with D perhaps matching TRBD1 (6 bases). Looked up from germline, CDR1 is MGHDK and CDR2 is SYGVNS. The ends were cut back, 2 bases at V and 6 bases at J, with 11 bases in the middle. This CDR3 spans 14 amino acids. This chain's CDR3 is CASSENQGFNEQFF. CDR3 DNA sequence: TGTGCCAGCAGTGAAAACCAGGGGTTCAATGAGCAGTTCTTC.

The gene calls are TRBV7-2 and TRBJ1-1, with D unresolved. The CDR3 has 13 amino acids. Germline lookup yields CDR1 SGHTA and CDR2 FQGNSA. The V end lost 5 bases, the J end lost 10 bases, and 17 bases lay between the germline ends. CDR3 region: CASSPRTVPVAFF. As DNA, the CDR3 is TGTGCCAGCAGCCCCAGAACAGTTCCCGTAGCTTTCTTT.

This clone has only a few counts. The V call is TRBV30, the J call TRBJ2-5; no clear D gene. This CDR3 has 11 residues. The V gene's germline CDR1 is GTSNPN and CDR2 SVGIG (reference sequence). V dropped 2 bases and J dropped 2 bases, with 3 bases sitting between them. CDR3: CAWSTQETQYF. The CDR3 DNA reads TGTGCCTGGAGTACACAAGAGACCCAGTACTTC.

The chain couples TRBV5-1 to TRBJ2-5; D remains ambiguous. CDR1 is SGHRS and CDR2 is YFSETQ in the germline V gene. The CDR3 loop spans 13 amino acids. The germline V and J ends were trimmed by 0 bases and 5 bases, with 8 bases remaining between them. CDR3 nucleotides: TGCGCCAGCAGCTTGGACCGGTCGGAGACCCAGTACTTC. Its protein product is CASSLDRSETQYF.

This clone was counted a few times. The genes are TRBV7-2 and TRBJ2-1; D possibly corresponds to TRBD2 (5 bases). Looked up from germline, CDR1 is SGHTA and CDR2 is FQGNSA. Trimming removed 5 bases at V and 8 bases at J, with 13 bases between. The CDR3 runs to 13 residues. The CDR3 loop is CASSLSSSDEQFF. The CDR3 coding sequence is TGTGCCAGCAGCCTGTCTAGCAGCGATGAGCAGTTCTTC.

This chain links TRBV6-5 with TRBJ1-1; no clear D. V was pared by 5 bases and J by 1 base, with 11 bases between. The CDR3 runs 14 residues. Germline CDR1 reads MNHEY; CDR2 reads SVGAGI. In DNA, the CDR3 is TGTGCCAGCAGTCCGCTCCCAGGGAACACTGAAGCTTTCTTT. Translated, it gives CASSPLPGNTEAFF.

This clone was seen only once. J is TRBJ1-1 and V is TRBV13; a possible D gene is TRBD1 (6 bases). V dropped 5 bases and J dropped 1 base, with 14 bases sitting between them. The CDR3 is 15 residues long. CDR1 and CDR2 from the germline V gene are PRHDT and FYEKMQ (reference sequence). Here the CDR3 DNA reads TGTGCCAGCAGCATACCGAGGGGACAGAACACTGAAGCTTTCTTT. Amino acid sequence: CASSIPRGQNTEAFF.